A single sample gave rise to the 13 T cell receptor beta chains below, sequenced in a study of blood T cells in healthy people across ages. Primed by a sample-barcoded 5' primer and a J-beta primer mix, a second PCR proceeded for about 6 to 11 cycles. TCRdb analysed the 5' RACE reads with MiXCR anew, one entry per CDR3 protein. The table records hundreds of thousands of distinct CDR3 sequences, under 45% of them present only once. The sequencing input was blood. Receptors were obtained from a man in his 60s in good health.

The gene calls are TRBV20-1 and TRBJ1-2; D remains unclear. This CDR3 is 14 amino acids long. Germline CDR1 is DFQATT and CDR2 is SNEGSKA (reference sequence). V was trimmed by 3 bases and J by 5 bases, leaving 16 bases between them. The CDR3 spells CSASESRYGYGYTF. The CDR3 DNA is TGCAGTGCTAGTGAGTCACGGTACGGATATGGCTACACCTTC.

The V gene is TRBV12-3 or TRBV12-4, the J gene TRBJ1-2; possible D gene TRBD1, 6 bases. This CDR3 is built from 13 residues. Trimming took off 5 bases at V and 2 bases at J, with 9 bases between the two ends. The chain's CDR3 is CASSGDKNYGYTF. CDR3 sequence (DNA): TGTGCCAGCAGTGGGGACAAGAACTATGGCTACACCTTC.

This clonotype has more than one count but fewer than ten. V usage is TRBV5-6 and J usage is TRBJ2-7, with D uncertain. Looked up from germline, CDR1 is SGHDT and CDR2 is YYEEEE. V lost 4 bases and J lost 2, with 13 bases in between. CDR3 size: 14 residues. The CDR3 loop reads CASSPPGSTYEQYF. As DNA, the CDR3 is TGTGCCAGCAGCCCACCGGGTTCTACCTACGAGCAGTACTTC.

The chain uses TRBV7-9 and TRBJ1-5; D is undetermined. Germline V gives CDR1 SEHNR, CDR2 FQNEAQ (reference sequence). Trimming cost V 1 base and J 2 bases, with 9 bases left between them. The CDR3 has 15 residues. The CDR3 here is CASSLDGVGNQPQHF. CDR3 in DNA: TGTGCCAGCAGCTTAGACGGGGTTGGCAATCAGCCCCAGCATTTT.

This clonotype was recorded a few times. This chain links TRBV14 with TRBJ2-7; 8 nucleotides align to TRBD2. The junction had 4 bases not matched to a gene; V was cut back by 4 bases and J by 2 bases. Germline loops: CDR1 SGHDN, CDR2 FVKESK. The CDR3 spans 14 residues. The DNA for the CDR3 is TGTGCCAGCAGCCGACGACTAGCGCCCTACGAGCAGTACTTC. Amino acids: CASSRRLAPYEQYF. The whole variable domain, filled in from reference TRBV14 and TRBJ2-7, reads EAGVTQFPSHSVIEKGQTVTLRCDPISGHDNLYWYRRVMGKEIKFLLHFVKESKQDESGMPNNRFLAERTGGTYSTLKVQPAELEDSGVYFCASSRRLAPYEQYFGPGTRLTVT.

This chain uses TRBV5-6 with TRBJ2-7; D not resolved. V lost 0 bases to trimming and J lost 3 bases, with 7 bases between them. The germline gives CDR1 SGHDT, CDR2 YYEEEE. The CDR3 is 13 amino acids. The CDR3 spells CASSLASVYEQYF. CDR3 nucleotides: TGTGCCAGCAGCTTGGCCTCTGTCTACGAGCAGTACTTC.

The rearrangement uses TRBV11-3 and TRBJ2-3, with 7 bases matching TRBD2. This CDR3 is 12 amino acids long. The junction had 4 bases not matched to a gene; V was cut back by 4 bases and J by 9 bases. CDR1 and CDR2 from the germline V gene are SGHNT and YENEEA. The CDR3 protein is CASSSKGGTQYF. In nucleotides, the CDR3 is TGTGCCAGCAGCTCCAAGGGAGGGACGCAGTATTTT.

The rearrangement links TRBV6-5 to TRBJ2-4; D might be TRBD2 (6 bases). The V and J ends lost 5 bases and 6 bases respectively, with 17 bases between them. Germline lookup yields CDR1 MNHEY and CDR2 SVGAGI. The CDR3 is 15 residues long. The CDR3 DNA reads TGTGCCAGCAGTCCCCGAGGAGGGTCGGGAAACATTCAGTACTTC. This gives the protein CASSPRGGSGNIQYF.

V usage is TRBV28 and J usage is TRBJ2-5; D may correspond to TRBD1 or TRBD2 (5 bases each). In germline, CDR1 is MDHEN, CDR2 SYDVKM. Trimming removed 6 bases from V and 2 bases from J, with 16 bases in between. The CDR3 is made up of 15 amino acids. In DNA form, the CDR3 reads TGTGCCAGCAGGAGCCGGGACCCCTATCAAGAGACCCAGTACTTC. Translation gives CASRSRDPYQETQYF. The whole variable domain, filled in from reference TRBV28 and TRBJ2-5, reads DVKVTQSSRYLVKRTGEKVFLECVQDMDHENMFWYRQDPGLGLRLIYFSYDVKMKEKGDIPEGYSVSREKKERFSLILESASTNQTSMYLCASRSRDPYQETQYFGPGTRLLVL.

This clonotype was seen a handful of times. For the CDR3, the DNA is TGCAGCGTTGAAGATGCCCGTAGCACAGATACGCAGTATTTT. Protein product: CSVEDARSTDTQYF. V gene TRBV29-1 combines with J gene TRBJ2-3; D is unresolved. The CDR3 runs to 14 residues. The germline V and J ends were trimmed by 0 bases and 0 bases, with 7 bases remaining between them. CDR1 is SQVTM, CDR2 ANQGSEA, per germline.

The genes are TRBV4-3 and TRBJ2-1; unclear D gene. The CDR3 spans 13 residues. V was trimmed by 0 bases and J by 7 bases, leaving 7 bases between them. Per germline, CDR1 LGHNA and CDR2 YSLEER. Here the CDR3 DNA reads TGCGCCAGCAGCCAAGAGATCCAGAATGAGCAGTTCTTC. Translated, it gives CASSQEIQNEQFF.

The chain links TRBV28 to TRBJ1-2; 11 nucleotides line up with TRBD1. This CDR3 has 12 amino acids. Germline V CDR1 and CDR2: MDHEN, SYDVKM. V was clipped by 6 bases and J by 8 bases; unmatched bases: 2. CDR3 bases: TGTGCCAGCAGGAGGACAGGGGGCGGCTACACCTTC. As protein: CASRRTGGGYTF.

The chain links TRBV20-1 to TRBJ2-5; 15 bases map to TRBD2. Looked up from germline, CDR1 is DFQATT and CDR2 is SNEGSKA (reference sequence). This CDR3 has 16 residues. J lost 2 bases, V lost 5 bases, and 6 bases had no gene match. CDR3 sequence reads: CSARTSGREVQETQYF. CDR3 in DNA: TGCAGTGCTCGGACTAGCGGGAGGGAGGTTCAAGAGACCCAGTACTTC.